The text below deals with one T cell receptor (beta chain). This clone showed up just once. What this receptor recognizes is not known. No much larger clonotype is one base removed from it; base qualities were not supplied. This sample was included in a study of blood T cell repertoires in COVID-19 (dated by TCRdb to the early 2020s). In terms of the full investigation: Samples from collaborators originated in the United States, Italy and Spain and spanned both the acute and convalescent phases of COVID-19. The prospective study material was composed of cDNA or gDNA derived from T cells, B-cell-depleted T cells, or PBMCs. Subjects who had been exposed to COVID-19, were actively infected with it, or had recovered from it provided the deeply sampled blood TCRbeta repertoires that made up the dataset. The repertoires were made available in a free public database intended to serve as a resource for research on the immune response to SARS-CoV-2. The samples were drawn from the first 160 participants of the ongoing ImmuneRACE study and from 1,200 or so subjects provided by 6 global collaborators. The sample metadata nearly always contained a de-identified subject ID, COVID-19 status, age in years and sex. HLA class I and class II types, where available, came from metadata supplied by the sample provider rather than from assay-based typing.

The junction carries 8 bases between V and J, which are trimmed by 6 bases and 0 bases respectively. Sequences MNHEY (CDR1) and SVGAGI (CDR2) are obtained from the germline V gene. The CDR3 runs 14 residues from the cysteine to the phenylalanine. Only CDR3 DNA remains: 42 bases, in frame from the first base. TCRbeta CDR3 regions were amplified from genomic DNA by means of the immunoSEQ Assay, a bias-controlled multiplex PCR. The original pipeline was this. Within the assay, amplification of reference gene primers was used to estimate how many nucleated cells each sample contained. Sequence reads were collapsed and filtered to measure the absolute abundance of every unique TCRbeta CDR3 rearrangement. For each sample, productive Simpson clonality was calculated as the square root of Simpson's diversity index across productive rearrangements. As stored in TCRdb, this immuneACCESS dataset retains in-frame rearrangements with V and J assigned. A fraction of the clones does not appear; measured against another copy, unresolved V genes explain less than half of the discrepancy, and the remainder lacks a known reason. Clonal size and the V and J genes are those of that table, whereas D and trimming came from the DNA. A total of 100,000 or so clones appear in this sample, more than 80% of them only once. The ten largest clonotypes hold about 13% of the sample.

Broader findings and caveats from the paper: How much clinical and demographic metadata was included differed by source and by participant, and the metadata was provided uncurated.

The collaborating institutions used their own protocols to collect whole blood in K2EDTA tubes. Collaborator samples were shipped for TCRbeta analysis as frozen whole blood, isolated PBMCs, or DNA extracted from either sample type. Sequencing input: peripheral blood. This clonotype was obtained from a human donor in a cohort sampled during active COVID-19. The chain joins TRBV6-5 to TRBJ2-2, and the D gene may be TRBD1, 6 bases matching. CDR3 protein: CASRRTANTGELFF. At the DNA level, the sequence is TGTGCCAGCAGACGGACAGCGAACACCGGGGAGCTGTTTTTT.